One sample yielded the 32 T cell receptor beta chains listed below, sequenced in a study of identical twins. TCRdb reanalysed the 5' RACE reads using MiXCR and keeps one entry per CDR3 protein. This table has roughly 540,000 distinct CDR3 sequences, around 20% appearing once. Another study also made use of these data, one on T cells expressing NK-cell markers.

Sequencing used CD4+ T cells sorted from blood. These receptors originate from a young woman in good health.

The V call is TRBV6-2 or TRBV6-3, the J call TRBJ1-1; no firm D call. The CDR3 covers 14 residues. Germline CDR1 reads MNHEY; CDR2 reads SVGEGT. The V gene lost 2 bases and the J gene lost 2 bases, with 9 bases spanning the gap. The CDR3: CASSYEGFNTEAFF. CDR3 nucleotides: TGTGCCAGCAGTTACGAGGGTTTTAACACTGAAGCTTTCTTT.

A few counts support this clonotype. The chain carries TRBV9 and TRBJ2-7, with a weak D call TRBD2 (6 bases). Germline V gene lookup returns CDR1 SGDLS and CDR2 YYNGEE. The length of the CDR3 is 13 residues. The V end was cut by 0 bases, the J end by 5 bases, with 9 bases between. CDR3 protein: CASSVAWRDEQYF. The CDR3 nucleotides read TGTGCCAGCAGCGTAGCGTGGAGGGACGAGCAGTACTTC.

In its sample, this clonotype was seen a few times. V is TRBV5-5 and J is TRBJ2-1; 8 nucleotides align to TRBD2. Germline trimming cut 5 bases from V and 0 bases from J; bases unmatched to any gene: 4. The CDR3 loop spans 15 amino acids. Germline V gives CDR1 SGHKS, CDR2 YYEKEE (reference sequence). DNA for the CDR3: TGTGCCAGCAGACCCAGCGGGAGCTCCTACAATGAGCAGTTCTTC. This sequence encodes CASRPSGSSYNEQFF.

The V and J genes are TRBV5-1 and TRBJ1-4, with D unresolved. There are 13 residues in the CDR3. Germline lookup yields CDR1 SGHRS and CDR2 YFSETQ. V shed 2 bases and J shed 8 bases, with 10 bases lying between them. DNA for the CDR3: TGCGCCAGCAGCTTCGGCGGGCGGGAAAAACTGTTTTTT. Translation gives CASSFGGREKLFF.

The V gene is TRBV9, the J gene TRBJ1-1, with 7 bases matching TRBD1. After removal of 4 bases from V and 6 bases from J, the junction contained 12 bases not matched to a gene. Germline V gives CDR1 SGDLS, CDR2 YYNGEE. The CDR3 is 15 residues long. The DNA of the CDR3 is TGTGCCAGCAGCCCGGAGCAGGGGGATTCCTCTGAAGCTTTCTTT. Amino acid sequence: CASSPEQGDSSEAFF.

CDR3 protein: CAWGGAYGGSDTQYF. The DNA of the CDR3 is TGTGCCTGGGGCGGTGCTTACGGGGGGTCCGATACGCAGTATTTT. V gene TRBV30 combines with J gene TRBJ2-3; 7 bases are shared with TRBD2. The CDR3 sequence is 15 residues long. Trimming removed 5 bases from V and 6 bases from J; junction bases left unmatched: 14. Germline values: CDR1 GTSNPN, CDR2 SVGIG (reference sequence).

This clonotype was found many times. The genes are TRBV10-3 and TRBJ2-1, with D tentatively TRBD1 or TRBD2 (5 bases each). Germline V gene data show CDR1 as ENHRY and CDR2 as SYGVKD. This CDR3 has 14 amino acids. Trimming removed 9 bases at V and 6 bases at J, with 18 bases between. The CDR3 protein is CAIGVRGPLNEQFF. The CDR3 DNA follows: TGTGCCATAGGGGTGAGGGGACCCCTCAATGAGCAGTTCTTC.

This clonotype was observed once. The V and J genes are TRBV4-3 and TRBJ2-7; possibly TRBD2 for D (6 bases). Looked up from germline, CDR1 is LGHNA and CDR2 is YSLEER. Deletions cut 0 bases from V and 5 bases from J, with 14 bases between. This CDR3 comprises 15 residues. The CDR3 region is CASSQDPHGRNEQYF. The DNA of the CDR3 is TGCGCCAGCAGCCAAGACCCCCACGGGAGAAACGAGCAGTACTTC.

The V gene is TRBV7-3, the J gene TRBJ2-3; a weak D match, TRBD2 (7 bases). Germline V gene data show CDR1 as SGHTA and CDR2 as FQGTGA. V lost 2 bases and J lost 2, with 14 bases in between. The CDR3 contains 16 residues. For the CDR3, the DNA is TGTGCCAGCAGCTTAGAGGGGGGGGGACCCACAGATACGCAGTATTTT. The encoded protein is CASSLEGGGPTDTQYF.

This clonotype was observed a few times. The chain uses TRBV6-1 and TRBJ2-3; D tentatively reads TRBD1 or TRBD2 (6 bases each). Germline lookup yields CDR1 MNHNS and CDR2 SASEGT. Trimming shortened V by 7 bases and J by 3 bases, and 11 bases separated the two germline ends. This CDR3 has 13 residues. CDR3 residues: CASNIGGTDTQYF. In DNA, the CDR3 is TGTGCCAGCAATATAGGGGGGACAGATACGCAGTATTTT.

The chain recombines TRBV6-2 or TRBV6-3 with TRBJ2-3; D is possibly TRBD1 or TRBD2 (5 bases each). Trimming shortened V by 1 base and J by 1 base, and 15 bases separated the two germline ends. Germline CDR1 is MNHEY and CDR2 is SVGEGT. The CDR3 runs 17 residues. The CDR3 loop is CASSYLAGTSRTDTQYF. CDR3 sequence (DNA): TGTGCCAGCAGTTACTTGGCCGGGACCAGCCGCACAGATACGCAGTATTTT.

The V call is TRBV4-1, the J call TRBJ2-3, with TRBD1 as a possible D gene (5 bases). The CDR3 sequence is 16 residues long. With 4 bases removed from V and 0 bases from J, the gap between germline ends came to 14 bases. CDR1 and CDR2 from the germline V gene are MGHRA and YSYEKL. The CDR3 DNA is TGCGCCAGCAGCCCCCCCAGGGTAAGAAGCACAGATACGCAGTATTTT. Translated, it gives CASSPPRVRSTDTQYF.

The chain couples TRBV19 to TRBJ1-6, with 7 bases fitting TRBD1. Germline values: CDR1 LNHDA, CDR2 SQIVND (reference sequence). The CDR3 is 17 amino acids. V shed 3 bases, J shed 0 bases, and the junction held 5 bases outside the gene matches. CDR3 in DNA: TGTGCCAGTAGTATCACAGGGGTCCCCTCCTATAATTCACCCCTCCACTTT. Protein: CASSITGVPSYNSPLHF.

This clonotype was observed a single time. This sequence joins TRBV9 and TRBJ2-3; the D is unclear. CDR1 and CDR2 from the germline V gene are SGDLS and YYNGEE. The CDR3 sequence is 14 residues long. V was cut by 2 bases and J by 7 bases, with 14 bases left in between. The CDR3 reads CASSVGGELNTQYF. In nucleotides, the CDR3 is TGTGCCAGCAGCGTTGGCGGTGAACTAAATACGCAGTATTTT.

The gene calls are TRBV3-1 and TRBJ2-3; no firm D call. Per the germline V gene, CDR1 is LGHDT and CDR2 is YNNKEL (reference sequence). The CDR3 runs 13 residues. The V end was cut by 6 bases, the J end by 4 bases, with 11 bases between. The CDR3 loop is CASSHLSSDTQYF. In DNA form, the CDR3 reads TGTGCCAGCAGTCACCTATCATCAGATACGCAGTATTTT.

The gene calls are TRBV23-1 and TRBJ1-5, with a possible D match to TRBD1 (5 bases). Being an ORF, TRBV23-1 has a function that is uncertain. The CDR3 extends over 14 amino acids. V dropped 8 bases and J dropped 3 bases, with 14 bases sitting between them. The CDR3 region is CASVPQVFNQPQHF. As DNA, the CDR3 is TGCGCCAGCGTCCCACAGGTTTTCAATCAGCCCCAGCATTTT.

This clonotype was recorded many times. The genes are TRBV7-6 and TRBJ2-7; tentatively, D is TRBD2 (5 bases). Germline V lookup: CDR1 SGHVS, CDR2 FNYEAQ. This CDR3 spans 14 amino acids. The V gene lost 5 bases and the J gene lost 3 bases, with 14 bases spanning the gap. Here the CDR3 reads CASSPGQGGYEQYF. CDR3 coding DNA: TGTGCCAGCAGCCCAGGCCAAGGAGGCTACGAGCAGTACTTC.

The rearrangement links TRBV20-1 to TRBJ2-5; TRBD2 is a possible D gene (5 bases). Germline V gives CDR1 DFQATT, CDR2 SNEGSKA (reference sequence). The V end lost 5 bases, the J end lost 2 bases, and 15 bases lay between the germline ends. The CDR3 totals 14 residues. The CDR3 loop is CSAALRPGQETQYF. CDR3 DNA sequence: TGCAGTGCTGCCCTGCGCCCGGGACAAGAGACCCAGTACTTC.

The sample holds a few counts of this clonotype. V and J are TRBV20-1 and TRBJ2-5; weak D call: TRBD1 (6 bases). The CDR3 consists of 15 residues. With 0 bases removed from V and 1 base from J, the gap between germline ends came to 12 bases. Germline V gene data show CDR1 as DFQATT and CDR2 as SNEGSKA (reference sequence). The CDR3 sequence is CSARDPGHGQETQYF. Here the CDR3 DNA reads TGCAGTGCTAGAGATCCGGGACACGGCCAAGAGACCCAGTACTTC.

The J gene is TRBJ1-5, the V gene TRBV7-2; the D is unclear. Looked up from germline, CDR1 is SGHTA and CDR2 is FQGNSA. The CDR3 has 14 amino acids. The germline V and J ends were trimmed by 4 bases and 0 bases, with 7 bases remaining between them. For the CDR3, the DNA is TGTGCCAGCAGCTCACAGCCTAGCAATCAGCCCCAGCATTTT. This sequence encodes CASSSQPSNQPQHF.

Ten or more counts support this clonotype. This sequence joins TRBV5-1 and TRBJ2-5; no reliable D call. The CDR3 totals 15 residues. Looked up from germline, CDR1 is SGHRS and CDR2 is YFSETQ. The germline V and J ends were trimmed by 5 bases and 5 bases, with 19 bases remaining between them. CDR3 DNA sequence: TGCGCCAGCAGACCTCCTGAAATCTTGGGGGAGACCCAGTACTTC. Encoded protein: CASRPPEILGETQYF.

The rearrangement joins TRBV4-3 to TRBJ1-5, with a possible D match to TRBD1 (5 bases). Germline V gene sequence: CDR1 LGHNA, CDR2 YSLEER. The CDR3 spans 14 residues. The V end was cut by 4 bases, the J end by 4 bases, with 11 bases between. Here the CDR3 DNA reads TGCGCCAGCAGCCTACACAGGTTAAATCAGCCCCAGCATTTT. Its protein is CASSLHRLNQPQHF.

The chain couples TRBV7-6 to TRBJ1-3, with 8 bases matching TRBD1. Trimming took 5 bases from V and 6 from J; bases not matched to a gene: 9. The germline CDR1 and CDR2 sequences are SGHVS and FNYEAQ. The CDR3 loop spans 15 amino acids. CDR3 DNA: TGTGCCAGCAGCCCCTGGACAGGGACGGAAAACACCATATATTTT. This encodes CASSPWTGTENTIYF. The full variable domain, in which reference TRBV7-6 and TRBJ1-3 provide the parts outside the CDR3, is GAGVSQSPRYKVTKRGQDVALRCDPISGHVSLYWYRQALGQGPEFLTYFNYEAQQDKSGLPNDRFSAERPEGSISTLTIQRTEQRDSAMYRCASSPWTGTENTIYFGEGSWLTVV.

V and J are TRBV7-2 and TRBJ2-7; D unclear. There are 13 residues in the CDR3. V was trimmed by 4 bases and J by 3 bases, leaving 10 bases between them. The germline gives CDR1 SGHTA, CDR2 FQGNSA. CDR3 DNA sequence: TGTGCCAGCAGCTGGCGGATTGACTACGAGCAGTACTTC. This encodes CASSWRIDYEQYF. Full variable domain (missing parts from reference TRBV7-2 and TRBJ2-7): GAGVSQSPSNKVTEKGKDVELRCDPISGHTALYWYRQSLGQGLEFLIYFQGNSAPDKSGLPSDRFSAERTGGSVSTLTIQRTQQEDSAVYLCASSWRIDYEQYFGPGTRLTVT.

This clonotype was observed a few times. The chain carries TRBV11-2 and TRBJ2-3, with D possibly being TRBD2 (6 bases). CDR3 length: 15 amino acids. Germline CDR1 SGHAT, CDR2 FQNNGV. The germline V and J ends were trimmed by 1 base and 2 bases, with 10 bases remaining between them. This chain's CDR3 is CASSLVAGTTDTQYF. CDR3 sequence (DNA): TGTGCCAGCAGCTTAGTTGCGGGGACCACAGATACGCAGTATTTT.

This clonotype was counted a few times. The CDR3 loop reads CASSFGGPDSLSYNEQFF. In DNA form, the CDR3 reads TGTGCCAGCAGCTTCGGCGGTCCCGACTCCCTCTCCTACAATGAGCAGTTCTTC. The J gene is TRBJ2-1, the V gene TRBV13; D ambiguous. The V gene's germline CDR1 is PRHDT and CDR2 FYEKMQ (reference sequence). The CDR3 has 18 amino acids. V was trimmed by 3 bases and J by 0 bases, leaving 18 bases between them.

This clonotype occurred a few times. The V gene is TRBV7-3, the J gene TRBJ2-3, with D possibly being TRBD1 or TRBD2 (5 bases each). Germline V gene sequence: CDR1 SGHTA, CDR2 FQGTGA. V lost 9 bases and J 10 bases, leaving 23 bases between the germline ends. The CDR3 contains 14 residues. The CDR3 here is CASSRGPTSPPQYF. DNA for the CDR3: TGTGCCAGTTCGAGGGGACCCACAAGCCCCCCGCAGTATTTT.

V gene TRBV12-3 or TRBV12-4 combines with J gene TRBJ2-3, with 7 bases fitting TRBD2. The CDR3 loop spans 14 amino acids. V lost 8 bases to trimming and J lost 0 bases; unmatched junction nucleotides: 5. Here the CDR3 DNA reads TGTGCCAGCGGGATAGCGGGTAGCACAGATACGCAGTATTTT. This encodes CASGIAGSTDTQYF.

This clonotype came up a few times. The chain joins TRBV25-1 to TRBJ2-7; 11 bases line up with TRBD1. Germline V CDR1 and CDR2: MGHDK, SYGVNS. The CDR3 covers 14 residues. Germline trimming cut 7 bases from V and 6 bases from J; bases unmatched to any gene: 8. The CDR3 nucleotides read TGTGCCAGCATCCCACGTGGGACAGGGGGCGAGCAGTACTTC. It encodes CASIPRGTGGEQYF.

This clonotype was counted once. The V and J genes are TRBV6-1 and TRBJ1-1, with TRBD1 as a possible D gene (5 bases). The CDR3 extends over 14 amino acids. V was pared by 7 bases and J by 6 bases, with 18 bases between. Germline V gene sequence: CDR1 MNHNS, CDR2 SASEGT. The CDR3 DNA sequence: TGTGCCAGCACCGAGGTAGGGCGGGGACCTGAAGCTTTCTTT. It yields the protein CASTEVGRGPEAFF.

The chain has TRBV20-1 and TRBJ1-1; D remains unclear. The germline V and J ends were trimmed by 5 bases and 0 bases, with 10 bases remaining between them. The CDR3 is 13 residues long. Germline V gene data show CDR1 as DFQATT and CDR2 as SNEGSKA (reference sequence). The CDR3 DNA reads TGCAGTGCTCCCCTGATCATGAACACTGAAGCTTTCTTT. Protein sequence: CSAPLIMNTEAFF.

This clonotype has more than one count but fewer than ten. The chain has TRBV7-8 and TRBJ1-6; 8 positions match TRBD1. Germline loops: CDR1 SGHVS, CDR2 FQNEAQ. This CDR3 is built from 16 residues. V lost 2 bases, J lost 7 bases, and 7 bases stayed unmatched. CDR3 DNA: TGTGCCAGCAGCTTATCTGGACAGGGAGCCAATTCACCCCTCCACTTT. Its translation is CASSLSGQGANSPLHF.